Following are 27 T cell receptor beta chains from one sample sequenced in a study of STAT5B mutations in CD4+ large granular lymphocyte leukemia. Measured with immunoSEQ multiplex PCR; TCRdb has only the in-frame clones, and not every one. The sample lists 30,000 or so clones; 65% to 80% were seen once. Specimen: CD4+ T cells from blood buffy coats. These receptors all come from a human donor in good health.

This CDR3 reads CASSQEGGSSSYNEQFF. The CDR3 region has the DNA TGCGCCAGCAGCCAAGAAGGCGGTTCCAGCTCCTACAATGAGCAGTTCTTC. The chain joins TRBV4-1 to TRBJ2-1; D gene ambiguous. This CDR3 region has 17 residues. Looked up from germline, CDR1 is MGHRA and CDR2 is YSYEKL. Trimming left V 0 bases short and J 0 bases short, with 12 bases between.

This CDR3 reads CSAVRGETQYF. CDR3 in DNA: TGCAGCGCCGTAAGGGGCGAGACCCAGTACTTC. This chain joins TRBV29-1 and TRBJ2-5; perhaps TRBD1 as D (5 bases). The CDR3 is 11 amino acids. Germline V lookup: CDR1 SQVTM, CDR2 ANQGSEA. V lost 7 bases, J lost 5 bases, and 11 bases lay in between.

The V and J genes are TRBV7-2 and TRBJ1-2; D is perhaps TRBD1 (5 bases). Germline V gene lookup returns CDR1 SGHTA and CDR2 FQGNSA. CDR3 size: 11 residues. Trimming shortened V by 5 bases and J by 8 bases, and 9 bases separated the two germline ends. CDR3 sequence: CASSVGVGYTF. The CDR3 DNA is TGTGCCAGCAGCGTGGGGGTAGGCTACACCTTC.

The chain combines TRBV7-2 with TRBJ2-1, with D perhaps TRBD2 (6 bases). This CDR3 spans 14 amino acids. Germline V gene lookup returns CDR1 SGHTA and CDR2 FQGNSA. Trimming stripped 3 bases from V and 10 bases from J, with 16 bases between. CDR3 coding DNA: TGTGCCAGCAGCTTTCCAGGGACTCTCCGGGAGCAGTTCTTC. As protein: CASSFPGTLREQFF.

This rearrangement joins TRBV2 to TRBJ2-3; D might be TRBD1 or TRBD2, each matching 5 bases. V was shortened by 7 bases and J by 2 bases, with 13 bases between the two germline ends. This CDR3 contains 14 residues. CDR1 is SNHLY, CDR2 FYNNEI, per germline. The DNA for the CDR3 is TGTGCCAGCATGGGGGTGGGGTTCACAGATACGCAGTATTTT. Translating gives CASMGVGFTDTQYF.

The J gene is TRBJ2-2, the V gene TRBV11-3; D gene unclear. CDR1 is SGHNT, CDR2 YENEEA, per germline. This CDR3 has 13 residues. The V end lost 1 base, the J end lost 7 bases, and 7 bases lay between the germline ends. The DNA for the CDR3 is TGTGCCAGCAGCTTAGTTTTTGACGGGGAGCTGTTTTTT. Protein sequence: CASSLVFDGELFF.

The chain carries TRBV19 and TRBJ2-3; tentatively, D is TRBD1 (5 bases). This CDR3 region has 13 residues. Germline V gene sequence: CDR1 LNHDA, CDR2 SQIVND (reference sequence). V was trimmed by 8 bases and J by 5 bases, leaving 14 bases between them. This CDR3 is CASYGPGIDTQYF. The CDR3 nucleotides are TGTGCCAGTTATGGGCCAGGGATAGATACGCAGTATTTT.

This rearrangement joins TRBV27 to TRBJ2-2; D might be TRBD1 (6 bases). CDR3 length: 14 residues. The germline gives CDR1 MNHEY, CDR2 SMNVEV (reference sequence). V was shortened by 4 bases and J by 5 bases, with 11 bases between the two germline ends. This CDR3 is CASSSQGRTGELFF. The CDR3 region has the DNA TGTGCCAGCAGTTCCCAGGGGCGGACCGGGGAGCTGTTTTTT.

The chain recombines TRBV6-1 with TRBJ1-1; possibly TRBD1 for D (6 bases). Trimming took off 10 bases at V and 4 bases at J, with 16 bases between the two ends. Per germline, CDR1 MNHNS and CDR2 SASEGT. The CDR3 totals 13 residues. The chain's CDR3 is CAIEGGAGTEAFF. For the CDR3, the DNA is TGTGCCATTGAGGGGGGGGCTGGCACTGAAGCTTTCTTT.

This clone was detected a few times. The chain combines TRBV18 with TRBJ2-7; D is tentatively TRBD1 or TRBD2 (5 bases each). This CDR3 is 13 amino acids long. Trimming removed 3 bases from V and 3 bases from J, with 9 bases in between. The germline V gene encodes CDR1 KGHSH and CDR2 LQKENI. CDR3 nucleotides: TGTGCCAGCTCACCCGGGGCTCACTACGAGCAGTACTTC. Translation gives CASSPGAHYEQYF.

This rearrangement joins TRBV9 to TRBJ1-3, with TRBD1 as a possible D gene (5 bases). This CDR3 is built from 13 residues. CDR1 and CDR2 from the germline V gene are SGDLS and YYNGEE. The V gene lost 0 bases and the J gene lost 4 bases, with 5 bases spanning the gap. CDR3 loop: CASSVGTGNTIYF. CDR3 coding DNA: TGTGCCAGCAGCGTAGGGACAGGAAACACCATATATTTT.

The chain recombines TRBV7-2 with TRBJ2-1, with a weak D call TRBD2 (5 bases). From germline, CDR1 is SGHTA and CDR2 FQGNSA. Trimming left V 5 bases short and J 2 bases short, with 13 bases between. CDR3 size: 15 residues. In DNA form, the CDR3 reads TGTGCCAGCAGCCTTAGTCGGGATCCCTACAATGAGCAGTTCTTC. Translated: CASSLSRDPYNEQFF. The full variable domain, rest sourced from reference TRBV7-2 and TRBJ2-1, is GAGVSQSPSNKVTEKGKDVELRCDPISGHTALYWYRQSLGQGLEFLIYFQGNSAPDKSGLPSDRFSAERTGGSVSTLTIQRTQQEDSAVYLCASSLSRDPYNEQFFGPGTRLTVL.

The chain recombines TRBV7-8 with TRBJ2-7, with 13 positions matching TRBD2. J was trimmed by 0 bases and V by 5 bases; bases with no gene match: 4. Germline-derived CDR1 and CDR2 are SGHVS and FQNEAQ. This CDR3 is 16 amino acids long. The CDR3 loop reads CASSRTSGGGSYEQYF. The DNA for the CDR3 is TGTGCCAGCAGCAGGACTAGCGGGGGAGGCTCCTACGAGCAGTACTTC.

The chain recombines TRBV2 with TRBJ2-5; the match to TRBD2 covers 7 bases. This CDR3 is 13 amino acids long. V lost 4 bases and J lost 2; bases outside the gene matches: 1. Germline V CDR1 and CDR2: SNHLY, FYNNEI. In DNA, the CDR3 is TGTGCCAGCAGTGGGACTAGACAAGAGACCCAGTACTTC. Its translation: CASSGTRQETQYF.

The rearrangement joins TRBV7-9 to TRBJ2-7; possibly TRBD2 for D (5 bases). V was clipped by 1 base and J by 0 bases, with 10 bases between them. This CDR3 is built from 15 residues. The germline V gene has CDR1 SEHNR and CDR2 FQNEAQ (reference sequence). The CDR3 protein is CASSLDIGNSYEQYF. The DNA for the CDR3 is TGTGCCAGCAGCTTAGATATCGGGAACTCCTACGAGCAGTACTTC.

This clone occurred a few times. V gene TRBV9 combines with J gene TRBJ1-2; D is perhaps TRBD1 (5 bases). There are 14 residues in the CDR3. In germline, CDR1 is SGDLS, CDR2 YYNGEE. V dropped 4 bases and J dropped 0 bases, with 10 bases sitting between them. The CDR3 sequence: CASSRGGSNYGYTF. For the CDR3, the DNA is TGTGCCAGCAGCCGCGGGGGGTCTAACTATGGCTACACCTTC.

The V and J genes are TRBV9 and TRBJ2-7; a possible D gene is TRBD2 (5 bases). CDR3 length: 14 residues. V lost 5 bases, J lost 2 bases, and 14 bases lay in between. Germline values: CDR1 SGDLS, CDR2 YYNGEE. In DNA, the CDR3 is TGTGCCAGCAGTTCCCCGGGGTCACCCTACGAGCAGTACTTC. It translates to CASSSPGSPYEQYF.

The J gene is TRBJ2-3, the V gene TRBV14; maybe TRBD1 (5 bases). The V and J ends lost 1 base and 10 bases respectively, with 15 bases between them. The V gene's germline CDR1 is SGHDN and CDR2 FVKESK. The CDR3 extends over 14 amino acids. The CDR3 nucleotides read TGTGCCAGCAGCCAAGCTCATAACCAGGGTGCGCAGTATTTT. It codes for CASSQAHNQGAQYF.

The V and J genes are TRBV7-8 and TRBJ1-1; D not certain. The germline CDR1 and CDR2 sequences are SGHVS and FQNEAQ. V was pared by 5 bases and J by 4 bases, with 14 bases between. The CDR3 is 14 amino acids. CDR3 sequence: CASSNEPWPTEAFF. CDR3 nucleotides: TGTGCCAGCAGCAACGAACCCTGGCCCACTGAAGCTTTCTTT.

The CDR3 loop is CASSYRGGGSGANVLTF. Written as DNA, the CDR3 is TGTGCCAGTAGTTATCGGGGGGGAGGATCTGGGGCCAACGTCCTGACTTTC. The chain links TRBV19 to TRBJ2-6; 8 nucleotides agree with TRBD2. This CDR3 contains 17 residues. With V trimmed by 5 bases and J by 1 base, 7 bases remained unmatched. The germline gives CDR1 LNHDA, CDR2 SQIVND (reference sequence). Together with reference TRBV19 and TRBJ2-6, the CDR3 gives the full variable domain: DGGITQSPKYLFRKEGQNVTLSCEQNLNHDAMYWYRQDPGQGLRLIYYSQIVNDFQKGDIAEGYSVSREKKESFPLTVTSAQKNPTAFYLCASSYRGGGSGANVLTFGAGSRLTVL.

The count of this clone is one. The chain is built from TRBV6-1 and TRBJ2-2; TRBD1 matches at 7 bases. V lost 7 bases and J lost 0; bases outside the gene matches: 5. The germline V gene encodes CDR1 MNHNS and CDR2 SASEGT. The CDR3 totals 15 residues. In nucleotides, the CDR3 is TGTGCCAGCAAACCCGGGACAGCGAACACCGGGGAGCTGTTTTTT. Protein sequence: CASKPGTANTGELFF.

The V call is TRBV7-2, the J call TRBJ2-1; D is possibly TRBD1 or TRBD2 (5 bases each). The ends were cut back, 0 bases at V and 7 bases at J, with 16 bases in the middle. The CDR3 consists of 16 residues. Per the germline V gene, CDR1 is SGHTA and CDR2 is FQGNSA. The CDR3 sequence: CASSLAGSGTLNEQFF. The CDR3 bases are TGTGCCAGCAGCTTAGCGGGGTCAGGGACCCTAAATGAGCAGTTCTTC.

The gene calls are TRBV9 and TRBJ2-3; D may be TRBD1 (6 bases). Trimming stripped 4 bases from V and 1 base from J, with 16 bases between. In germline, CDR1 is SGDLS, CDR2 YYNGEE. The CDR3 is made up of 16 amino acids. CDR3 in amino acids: CASSSQGMGGTDTQYF. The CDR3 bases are TGTGCCAGCAGCTCTCAGGGGATGGGCGGCACAGATACGCAGTATTTT. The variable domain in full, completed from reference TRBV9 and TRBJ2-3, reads DSGVTQTPKHLITATGQRVTLRCSPRSGDLSVYWYQQSLDQGLQFLIQYYNGEERAKGNILERFSAQQFPDLHSELNLSSLELGDSALYFCASSSQGMGGTDTQYFGPGTRLTVL.

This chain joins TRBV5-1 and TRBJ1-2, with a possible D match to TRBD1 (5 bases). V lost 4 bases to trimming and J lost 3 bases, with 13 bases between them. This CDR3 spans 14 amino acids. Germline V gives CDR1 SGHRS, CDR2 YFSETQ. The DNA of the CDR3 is TGCGCCAGCAGCCCCGCAGGGACGGACTATGGCTACACCTTC. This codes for CASSPAGTDYGYTF. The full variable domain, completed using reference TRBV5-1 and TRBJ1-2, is KAGVTQTPRYLIKTRGQQVTLSCSPISGHRSVSWYQQTPGQGLQFLFEYFSETQRNKGNFPGRFSGRQFSNSRSEMNVSTLELGDSALYLCASSPAGTDYGYTFGSGTRLTVV.

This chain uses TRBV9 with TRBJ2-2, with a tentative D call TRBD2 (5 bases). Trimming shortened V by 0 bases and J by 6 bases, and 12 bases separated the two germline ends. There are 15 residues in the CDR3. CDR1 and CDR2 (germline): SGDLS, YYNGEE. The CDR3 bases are TGTGCCAGCAGCGTAGCTACACCGGGGTCCGGGGAGCTGTTTTTT. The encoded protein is CASSVATPGSGELFF. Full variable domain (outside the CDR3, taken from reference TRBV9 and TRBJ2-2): DSGVTQTPKHLITATGQRVTLRCSPRSGDLSVYWYQQSLDQGLQFLIQYYNGEERAKGNILERFSAQQFPDLHSELNLSSLELGDSALYFCASSVATPGSGELFFGEGSRLTVL.

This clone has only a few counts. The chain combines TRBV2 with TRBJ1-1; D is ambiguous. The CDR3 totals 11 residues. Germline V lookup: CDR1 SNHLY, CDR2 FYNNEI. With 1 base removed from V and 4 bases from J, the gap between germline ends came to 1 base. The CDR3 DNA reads TGTGCCAGCAGTGAAGGCACTGAAGCTTTCTTT. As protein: CASSEGTEAFF. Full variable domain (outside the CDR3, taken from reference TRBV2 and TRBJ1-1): EPEVTQTPSHQVTQMGQEVILRCVPISNHLYFYWYRQILGQKVEFLVSFYNNEISEKSEIFDDQFSVERPDGSNFTLKIRSTKLEDSAMYFCASSEGTEAFFGQGTRLTVV.

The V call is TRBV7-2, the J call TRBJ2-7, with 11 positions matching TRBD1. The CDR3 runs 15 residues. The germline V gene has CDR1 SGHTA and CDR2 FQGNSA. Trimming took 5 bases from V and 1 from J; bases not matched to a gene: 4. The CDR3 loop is CASSPRDRGSYEQYF. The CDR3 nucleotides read TGTGCCAGCAGCCCCCGGGACAGGGGGTCCTACGAGCAGTACTTC.